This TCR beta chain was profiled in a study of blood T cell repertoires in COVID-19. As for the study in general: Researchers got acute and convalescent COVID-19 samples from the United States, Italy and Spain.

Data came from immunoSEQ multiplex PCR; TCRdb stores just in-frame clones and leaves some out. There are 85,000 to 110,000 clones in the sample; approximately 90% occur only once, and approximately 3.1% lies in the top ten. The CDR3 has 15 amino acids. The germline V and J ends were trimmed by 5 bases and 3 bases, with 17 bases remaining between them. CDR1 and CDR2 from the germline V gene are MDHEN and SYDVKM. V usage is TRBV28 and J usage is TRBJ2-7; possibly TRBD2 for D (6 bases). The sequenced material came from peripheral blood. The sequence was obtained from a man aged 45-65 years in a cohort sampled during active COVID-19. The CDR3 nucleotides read TGTGCCAGCAGTCCCCCCCGGGACTCCATCTACGAGCAGTACTTC. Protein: CASSPPRDSIYEQYF.